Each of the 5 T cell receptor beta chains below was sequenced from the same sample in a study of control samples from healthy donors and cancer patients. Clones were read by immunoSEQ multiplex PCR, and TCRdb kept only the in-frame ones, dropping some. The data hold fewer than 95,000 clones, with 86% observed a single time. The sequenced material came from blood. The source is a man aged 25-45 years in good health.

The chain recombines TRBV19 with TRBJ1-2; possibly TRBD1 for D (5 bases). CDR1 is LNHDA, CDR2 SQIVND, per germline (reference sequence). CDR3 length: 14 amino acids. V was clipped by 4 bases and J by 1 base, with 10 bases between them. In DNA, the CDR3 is TGTGCCAGTAGTACCGACAGCTTTAACTATGGCTACACCTTC. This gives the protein CASSTDSFNYGYTF.

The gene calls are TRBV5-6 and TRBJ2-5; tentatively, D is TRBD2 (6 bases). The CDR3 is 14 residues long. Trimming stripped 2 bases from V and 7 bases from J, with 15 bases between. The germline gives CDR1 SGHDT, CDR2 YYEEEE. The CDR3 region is CASSLRSPGGTQYF. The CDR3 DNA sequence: TGTGCCAGCAGCTTAAGATCCCCCGGGGGGACCCAGTACTTC.

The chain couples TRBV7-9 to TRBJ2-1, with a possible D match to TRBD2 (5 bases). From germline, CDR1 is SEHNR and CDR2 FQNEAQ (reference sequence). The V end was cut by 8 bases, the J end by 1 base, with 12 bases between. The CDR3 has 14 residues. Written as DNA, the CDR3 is TGTGCCAGCCGAAGCGGTAAATCCTACAATGAGCAGTTCTTC. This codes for CASRSGKSYNEQFF.

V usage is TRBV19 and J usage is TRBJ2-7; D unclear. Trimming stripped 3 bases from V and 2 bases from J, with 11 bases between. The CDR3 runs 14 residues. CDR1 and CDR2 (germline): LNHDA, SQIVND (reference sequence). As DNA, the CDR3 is TGTGCCAGTAGTATCGGTGTACACCCCTACGAGCAGTACTTC. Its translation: CASSIGVHPYEQYF.

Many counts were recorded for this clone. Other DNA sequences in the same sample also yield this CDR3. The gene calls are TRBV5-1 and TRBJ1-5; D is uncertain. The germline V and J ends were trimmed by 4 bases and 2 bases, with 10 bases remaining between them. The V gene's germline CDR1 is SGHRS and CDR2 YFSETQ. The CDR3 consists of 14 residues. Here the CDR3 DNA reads TGCGCCAGCAGCGTGGACGCAGGCAATCAGCCCCAGCATTTT. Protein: CASSVDAGNQPQHF.